This T cell receptor beta chain was sequenced during a study of CD8+ T cells in alopecia areata. Study-level information: Twice a day, 5 to 10 mg of oral tofacitinib was administered to treated patients. The duration of tofacitinib was 6 to 18 months, with 6 months off drug afterward.

cDNA reverse transcribed from extracted RNA served as the sequencing template. Assay used: immunoSEQ multiplex PCR; TCRdb lists only in-frame clones, some missing. Among approximately 12,000 clones listed, 60% were seen once. Peripheral blood and lesional scalp punch biopsies came from alopecia areata patients. Findings and caveats of the study: There were also resident alphabeta T cells of normal skin sequenced in scalp samples. In lesional scalp, particularly from alopecia totalis/universalis, clonality was higher than in normal scalp.

Details on this clone: Its antigen is unknown.

From germline, CDR1 is SQVTM and CDR2 ANQGSEA. The CDR3 runs 15 residues. V lost 1 base and J lost 3; bases outside the gene matches: 5. Input material: skin. The sequence derives from a human donor with alopecia areata. This chain uses TRBV29-1 with TRBJ2-7; 11 nucleotides agree with TRBD2. DNA for the CDR3: TGCAGCGTTGAAGGTCCGACTAGCGGGGACTACGAGCAGTACTTC. Translated, it gives CSVEGPTSGDYEQYF.